This T cell receptor beta chain was sequenced in a study of beta chain features in type 1 diabetes. The V gene's germline CDR1 is LNHDA and CDR2 SQIVND (reference sequence). CDR3 size: 15 residues. The V and J ends lost 6 bases and 5 bases respectively, with 17 bases between them. What was sequenced were expressed TCRB transcripts, since all of the isolated RNA had been reverse transcribed. Some clones are missing from TCRdb's copy, which holds only in-frame ones; the method was immunoSEQ multiplex PCR. The sample lists 150,000 or so clones; around 50% were seen once. The genes are TRBV19 and TRBJ1-5, with D tentatively TRBD1 (5 bases). This sequence was found in a man aged 18 to 30 in good health. The sample consisted of Tregs from blood. The CDR3 loop is CASSVSGGRYQPQHF. The CDR3 bases are TGTGCCAGTAGCGTTTCGGGGGGGAGATATCAGCCCCAGCATTTT.